This TCR beta chain was observed in a study of tumor and adjacent non-tumor tissue in lung cancer. This sample's RNA came from whole unsorted tissue. More than 3 cm separated this lung sample from the edge of the tumor. Comments on this clonotype: An end of the junction differs from the germline gene, which may be a read error.

Three rounds of nested PCR, following a modified ARM-PCR protocol, produced the TCRbeta library. TCRdb reprocessed the multiplex PCR reads via MiXCR and lists one record per CDR3 protein. Counted here are about 100,000 distinct CDR3 sequences, less than 75% occurring once; the ten biggest clones make up approximately 18%. There are 13 residues in the CDR3. The TCR comes from a man younger than 45 with non-small cell lung cancer. Sequenced sample: distant non-tumor lung tissue. The genes are TRBV12-3 or TRBV12-4 and TRBJ1-1; no clear D gene. The CDR3: CVSSPGPNTEAFF. Written as DNA, the CDR3 is TGTGTCAGCAGTCCCGGCCCGAACACTGAAGCTTTCTTT.